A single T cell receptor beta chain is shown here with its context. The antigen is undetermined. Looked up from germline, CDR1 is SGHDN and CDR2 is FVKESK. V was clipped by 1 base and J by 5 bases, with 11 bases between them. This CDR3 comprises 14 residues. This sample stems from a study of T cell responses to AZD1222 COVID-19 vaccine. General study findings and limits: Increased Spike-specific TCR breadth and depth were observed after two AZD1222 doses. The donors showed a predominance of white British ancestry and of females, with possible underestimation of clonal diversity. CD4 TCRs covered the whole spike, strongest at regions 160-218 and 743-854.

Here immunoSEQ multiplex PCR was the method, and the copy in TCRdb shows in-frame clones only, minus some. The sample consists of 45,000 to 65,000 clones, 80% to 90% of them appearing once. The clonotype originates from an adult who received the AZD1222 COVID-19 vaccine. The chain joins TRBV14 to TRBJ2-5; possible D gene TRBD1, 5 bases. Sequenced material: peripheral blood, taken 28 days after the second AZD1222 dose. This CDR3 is CASSQVGVDETQYF. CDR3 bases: TGTGCCAGCAGCCAAGTAGGGGTGGATGAGACCCAGTACTTC.